This TCR beta chain stems from a study of post-analysis software for immune sequencing data. About the study: Clinical courses comprised relapsing-remitting, secondary progressive and progressive-relapsing multiple sclerosis. Study-wide results and caveats: Significantly lower normalized Chao1 diversity was found in patients with multiple sclerosis relative to controls. About five TRBV segments were more frequent in patients than controls; TRBV5-6, TRBV5-1 and TRBV20-1 belonged to this group.

Unique molecular identifiers were built into the TCR beta cDNA libraries. Once roughly 0.85 to 11 million T cells were used, approximately 520,000 cDNA molecules resulted. TCRdb re-derived calls from the PCR reads in MiXCR, one entry per CDR3 protein. The data show over 250,000 distinct CDR3 sequences, 36% seen once. V dropped 4 bases and J dropped 10; count of bases not matched to a gene: 13. Looked up from germline, CDR1 is SGHVS and CDR2 is FNYEAQ. The CDR3 has 16 amino acids. Comment on this clonotype: The antigen remains unidentified. One base away lies a much larger clone, so this may be a sequencing read error.

The rearrangement uses TRBV7-6 and TRBJ1-6; TRBD1 aligns across 7 bases. The receptor was derived from a girl aged 5 to 17 with multiple sclerosis. The specimen sequenced was blood. CDR3 DNA: TGTGCCAGCAGCTGGGACACGACAGGGAGTGGCTCACCCCTCCACTTT. This sequence encodes CASSWDTTGSGSPLHF.